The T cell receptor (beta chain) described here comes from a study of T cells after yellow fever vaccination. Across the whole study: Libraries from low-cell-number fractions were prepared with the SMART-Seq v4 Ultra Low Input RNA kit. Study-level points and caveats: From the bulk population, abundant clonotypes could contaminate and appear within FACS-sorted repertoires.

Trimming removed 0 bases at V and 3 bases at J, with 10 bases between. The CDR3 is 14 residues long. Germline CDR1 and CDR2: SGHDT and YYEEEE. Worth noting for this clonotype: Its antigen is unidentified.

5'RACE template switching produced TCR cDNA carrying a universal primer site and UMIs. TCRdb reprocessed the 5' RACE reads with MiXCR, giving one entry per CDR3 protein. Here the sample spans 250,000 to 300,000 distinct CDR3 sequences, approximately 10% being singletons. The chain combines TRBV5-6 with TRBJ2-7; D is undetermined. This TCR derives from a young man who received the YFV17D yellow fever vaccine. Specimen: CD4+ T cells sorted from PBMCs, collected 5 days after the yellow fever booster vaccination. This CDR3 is CASSLGQIGYEQYV. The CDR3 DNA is TGTGCCAGCAGCTTGGGGCAGATCGGCTACGAGCAGTACGTC.